This T cell receptor beta chain was captured by sequencing in a study of T cell clones after liver transplantation. Profiling relied on immunoSEQ multiplex PCR, and the TCRdb table lists in-frame clones only, not all of them. The data hold under 20,000 clones, with 70% to 90% observed a single time. The sample here was CD8+ T cells from blood, taken about 50 months after liver transplant. This TCR was sampled from a human patient who received a liver transplant. The graft donor may have contributed some T cells.

CDR3 sequence (DNA): TGTGCCAGCAGTTCGACAAGCCTCTCTGGAAACACCATATATTTT. Translating it yields CASSSTSLSGNTIYF. This sequence joins TRBV6-6 and TRBJ1-3; D not certain. Germline values: CDR1 MNHNY, CDR2 SVGAGI (reference sequence). The CDR3 runs 15 residues. The V and J ends lost 4 bases and 0 bases respectively, with 10 bases between them.